The entry below gives a single T cell receptor (beta chain) sequence along with its context. The antigen remains unidentified. The data originate from a study of cytomegalovirus exposure and HLA in healthy donors. Points from the study as a whole: Later analysis identified about 17,000 TCR beta sequences associated with HLA alleles, using a false discovery rate threshold of 0.05. In an earlier analysis, productive rearrangement rates for most beta V segments clustered near 87% or 30%. In vitro checks showed that a few CMV-associated chains really do target CMV antigens.

13 Jbeta primers and 60 Vbeta primers were used for the PCR. Libraries were prepared by immunoSEQ multiplex PCR; TCRdb keeps only in-frame clonotypes and omits some of them. The sample has 70,000 to 95,000 clones; around 77% are singletons. V was trimmed by 7 bases and J by 2 bases, leaving 16 bases between them. The CDR3 is made up of 14 amino acids. The germline V gene has CDR1 SGHTS and CDR2 YDEGEE. The clonotype originates from a middle-aged man in good health and CMV-seronegative. The sequenced material came from PBMCs. The chain has TRBV5-8 and TRBJ2-7; TRBD1 might be the D (6 bases). DNA of the CDR3: TGTGCCAGCTCCCCCCGGAACAGGGCCTACGAGCAGTACTTC. Its protein product is CASSPRNRAYEQYF. The full variable domain, with the rest looked up from reference TRBV5-8 and TRBJ2-7, is EAGVTQSPTHLIKTRGQQATLRCSPISGHTSVYWYQQALGLGLQFLLWYDEGEERNRGNFPPRFSGRQFPNYSSELNVNALELEDSALYLCASSPRNRAYEQYFGPGTRLTVT.